This section outlines one T cell receptor (beta chain) sequence together with its context. The antigen is unknown. This entry is derived from a study of OX40 agonist ivuxolimab in advanced cancers. Whole-study context: Eligibility rules accepted prior anti-PD-1, anti-PD-L1 or anti-CTLA-4 therapy, and around 43% had some. Whole-study results and caveats: Both CD4+ and CD8+ T cell populations in blood had undergone clonal expansion by week 6 at 0.1 to 3.0 mg/kg.

Blood specimens came from baseline, cycle 4 day 1, and cycle 7 day 1. Germline V gene sequence: CDR1 SGHAT, CDR2 FQNNGV. V lost 4 bases, J lost 4 bases, and 13 bases stayed unmatched. The CDR3 runs 18 residues. The table came from immunoSEQ multiplex PCR; TCRdb's copy has only in-frame clones and leaves some out. This table holds tens of thousands of clones, more than 75% found once. This chain joins TRBV11-2 and TRBJ2-7, with 13 bases that match TRBD2. Here the sequenced sample was CD4+ or CD8+ T cells sorted from blood, taken in a trial of the OX40 agonist ivuxolimab. This receptor was obtained from an adult with an advanced solid tumor such as melanoma, head and neck, liver or kidney cancer. CDR3 loop: CASSSAGTSGVAYYEQYF. The DNA of the CDR3 is TGTGCCAGCAGCTCGGCCGGGACTAGCGGGGTCGCATATTACGAGCAGTACTTC.